Here is one TCR beta chain with its context. Its specificity is not known. TCRdb re-called the reads with MiXCR, one entry per CDR3 protein. The profile covers approximately 1,000,000 distinct CDR3 sequences, with around 30% appearing a single time and over 11% taken by the ten largest. This entry belongs to a study of T cell repertoires in cytomegalovirus infection. The TCR was taken from a human donor in good health (CMV status not recorded). Some clones in this sample may be carry-over from other donors' samples. Here the sequenced sample was cultured CD8+ T cells from PBMCs, taken from culture after CMV antigen stimulation.

The CDR3 loop is CASSVGEAPYEQYF. The CDR3 nucleotides are TGTGCCAGCAGCGTCGGGGAAGCCCCCTACGAGCAGTACTTC. The rearrangement uses TRBV11-3 and TRBJ2-7; perhaps TRBD2 as D (5 bases). This CDR3 contains 14 residues. Germline-derived CDR1 and CDR2 are SGHNT and YENEEA. Trimming removed 5 bases at V and 2 bases at J, with 13 bases between. Supplemented by reference TRBV11-3 and TRBJ2-7, the full variable domain reads EAGVVQSPRYKIIEKKQPVAFWCNPISGHNTLYWYLQNLGQGPELLIRYENEEAVDDSQLPKDRFSAERLKGVDSTLKIQPAELGDSAVYLCASSVGEAPYEQYFGPGTRLTVT.